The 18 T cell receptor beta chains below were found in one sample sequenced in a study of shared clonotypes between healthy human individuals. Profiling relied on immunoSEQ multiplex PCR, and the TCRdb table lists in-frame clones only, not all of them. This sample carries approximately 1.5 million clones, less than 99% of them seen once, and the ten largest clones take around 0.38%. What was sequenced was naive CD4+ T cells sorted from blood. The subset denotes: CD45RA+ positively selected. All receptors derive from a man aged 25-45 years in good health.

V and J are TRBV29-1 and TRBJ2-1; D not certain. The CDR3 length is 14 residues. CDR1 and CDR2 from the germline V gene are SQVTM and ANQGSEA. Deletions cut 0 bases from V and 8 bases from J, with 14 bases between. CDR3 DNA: TGCAGCGTTGAAGAATGGGTTGGTTTGGATGAGCAGTTCTTC. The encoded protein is CSVEEWVGLDEQFF.

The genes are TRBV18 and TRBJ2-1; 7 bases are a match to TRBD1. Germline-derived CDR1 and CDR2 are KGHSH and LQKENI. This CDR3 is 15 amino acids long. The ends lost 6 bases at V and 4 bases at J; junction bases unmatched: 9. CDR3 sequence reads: CASSQIEDRYNEQFF. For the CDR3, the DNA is TGTGCCAGCTCTCAAATTGAGGACAGGTACAATGAGCAGTTCTTC.

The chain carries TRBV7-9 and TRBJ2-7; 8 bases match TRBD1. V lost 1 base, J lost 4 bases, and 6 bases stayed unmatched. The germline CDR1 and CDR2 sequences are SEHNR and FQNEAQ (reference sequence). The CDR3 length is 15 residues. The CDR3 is CASSLGAGGAYEQYF. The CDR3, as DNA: TGTGCCAGCAGCTTAGGGGCAGGGGGCGCGTACGAGCAGTACTTC.

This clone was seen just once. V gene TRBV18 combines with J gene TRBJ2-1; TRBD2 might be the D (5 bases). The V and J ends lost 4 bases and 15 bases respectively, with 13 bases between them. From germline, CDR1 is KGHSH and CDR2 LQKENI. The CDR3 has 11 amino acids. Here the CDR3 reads CASSHRDTGFF. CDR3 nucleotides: TGTGCCAGCTCACACCGGGATACGGGGTTCTTC.

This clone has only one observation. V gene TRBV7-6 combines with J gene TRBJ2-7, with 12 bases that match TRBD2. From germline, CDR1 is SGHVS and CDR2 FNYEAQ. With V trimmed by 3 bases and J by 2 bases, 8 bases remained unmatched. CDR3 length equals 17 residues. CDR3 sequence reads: CASSFTNGLAGTYEQYF. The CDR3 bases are TGTGCCAGCAGCTTCACGAACGGACTAGCGGGAACCTACGAGCAGTACTTC.

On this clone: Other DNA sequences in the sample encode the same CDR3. DNA of the CDR3: TGCGCCAGCAGCTTGGCTGAAGAGACCCAGTACTTC. Protein sequence: CASSLAEETQYF. The chain carries TRBV5-1 and TRBJ2-5; D ambiguous. Germline V gene lookup returns CDR1 SGHRS and CDR2 YFSETQ. Trimming stripped 0 bases from V and 3 bases from J, with 3 bases between. This CDR3 comprises 12 residues. Together with reference TRBV5-1 and TRBJ2-5, the CDR3 gives the full variable domain: KAGVTQTPRYLIKTRGQQVTLSCSPISGHRSVSWYQQTPGQGLQFLFEYFSETQRNKGNFPGRFSGRQFSNSRSEMNVSTLELGDSALYLCASSLAEETQYFGPGTRLLVL.

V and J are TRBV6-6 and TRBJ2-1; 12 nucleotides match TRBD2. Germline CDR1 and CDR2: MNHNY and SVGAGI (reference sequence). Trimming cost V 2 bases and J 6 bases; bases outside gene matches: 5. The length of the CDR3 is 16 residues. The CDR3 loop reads CASSYPTSGSVNEQFF. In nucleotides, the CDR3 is TGTGCCAGCAGTTACCCGACTAGCGGGAGCGTCAATGAGCAGTTCTTC.

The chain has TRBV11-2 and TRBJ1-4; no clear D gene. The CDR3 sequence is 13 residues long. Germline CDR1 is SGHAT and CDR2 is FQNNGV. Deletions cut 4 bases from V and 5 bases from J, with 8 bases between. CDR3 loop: CASSWRGNEKLFF. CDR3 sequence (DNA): TGTGCCAGCAGCTGGCGCGGCAATGAAAAACTGTTTTTT.

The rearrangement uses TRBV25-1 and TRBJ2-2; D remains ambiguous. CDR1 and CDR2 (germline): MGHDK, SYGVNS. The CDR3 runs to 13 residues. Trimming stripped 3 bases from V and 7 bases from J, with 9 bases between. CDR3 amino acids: CASSDLPVGELFF. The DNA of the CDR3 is TGTGCCAGCAGTGATCTCCCGGTCGGGGAGCTGTTTTTT.

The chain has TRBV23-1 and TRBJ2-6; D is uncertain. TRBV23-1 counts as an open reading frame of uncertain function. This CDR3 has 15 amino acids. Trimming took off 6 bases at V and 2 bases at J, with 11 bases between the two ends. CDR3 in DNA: TGCGCCAGCAGGCGGAGTCAAACTGGGGCCAACGTCCTGACTTTC. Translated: CASRRSQTGANVLTF.

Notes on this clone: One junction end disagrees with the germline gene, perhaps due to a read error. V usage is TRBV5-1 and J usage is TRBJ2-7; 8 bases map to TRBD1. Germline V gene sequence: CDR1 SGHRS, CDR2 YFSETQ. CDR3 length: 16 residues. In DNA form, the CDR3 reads TGCGCCAGCAGTTTGGAAACCGGGACAGGCGGCTACGAGCAGTACTTC. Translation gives CASSLETGTGGYEQYF. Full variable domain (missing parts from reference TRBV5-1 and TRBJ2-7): KAGVTQTPRYLIKTRGQQVTLSCSPISGHRSVSWYQQTPGQGLQFLFEYFSETQRNKGNFPGRFSGRQFSNSRSEMNVSTLELGDSALYLCASSLETGTGGYEQYFGPGTRLTVT.

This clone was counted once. The CDR3 here is CASEGTSGREADTQYF. Here the CDR3 DNA reads TGTGCCAGCGAAGGGACTAGCGGGAGGGAAGCAGATACGCAGTATTTT. The J gene is TRBJ2-3, the V gene TRBV2, with 16 bases lining up with TRBD2. V gave up 8 bases and J gave up 4 bases; unmatched junction bases: 6. CDR1 is SNHLY and CDR2 is FYNNEI in the germline V gene. The CDR3 length is 16 residues.

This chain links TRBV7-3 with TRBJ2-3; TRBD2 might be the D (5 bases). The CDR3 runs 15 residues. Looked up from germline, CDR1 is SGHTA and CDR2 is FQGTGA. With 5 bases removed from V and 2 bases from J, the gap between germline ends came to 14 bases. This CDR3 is CASSPDGLVTDTQYF. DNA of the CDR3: TGTGCCAGCAGCCCCGACGGACTCGTCACAGATACGCAGTATTTT.

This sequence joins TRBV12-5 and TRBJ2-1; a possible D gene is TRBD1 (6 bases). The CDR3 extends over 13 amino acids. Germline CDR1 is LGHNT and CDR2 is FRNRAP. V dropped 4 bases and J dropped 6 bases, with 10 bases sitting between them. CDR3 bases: TGTGCTAGTGGTTCGACAGGTGTCAATGAGCAGTTCTTC. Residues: CASGSTGVNEQFF.

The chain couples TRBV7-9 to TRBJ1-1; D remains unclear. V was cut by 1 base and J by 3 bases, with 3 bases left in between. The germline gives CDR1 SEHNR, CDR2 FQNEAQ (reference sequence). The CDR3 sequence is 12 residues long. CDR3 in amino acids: CASSLVYTEAFF. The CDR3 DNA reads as TGTGCCAGCAGCTTAGTCTACACTGAAGCTTTCTTT.

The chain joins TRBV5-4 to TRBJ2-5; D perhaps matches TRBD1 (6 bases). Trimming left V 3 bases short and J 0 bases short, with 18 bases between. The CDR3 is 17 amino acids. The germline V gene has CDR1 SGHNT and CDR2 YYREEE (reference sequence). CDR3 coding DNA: TGTGCCAGCAGCTCGGGGATGGGGGCACCGTACCAAGAGACCCAGTACTTC. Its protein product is CASSSGMGAPYQETQYF. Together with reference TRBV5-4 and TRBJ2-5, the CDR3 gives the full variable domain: ETGVTQSPTHLIKTRGQQVTLRCSSQSGHNTVSWYQQALGQGPQFIFQYYREEENGRGNFPPRFSGLQFPNYSSELNVNALELDDSALYLCASSSGMGAPYQETQYFGPGTRLLVL.

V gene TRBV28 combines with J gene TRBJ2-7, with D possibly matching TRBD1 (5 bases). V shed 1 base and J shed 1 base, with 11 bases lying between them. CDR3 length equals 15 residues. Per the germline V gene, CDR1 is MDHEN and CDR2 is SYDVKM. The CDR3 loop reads CASSLSTGFSYEQYF. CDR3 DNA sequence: TGTGCCAGCAGTTTATCTACAGGATTTTCCTACGAGCAGTACTTC.

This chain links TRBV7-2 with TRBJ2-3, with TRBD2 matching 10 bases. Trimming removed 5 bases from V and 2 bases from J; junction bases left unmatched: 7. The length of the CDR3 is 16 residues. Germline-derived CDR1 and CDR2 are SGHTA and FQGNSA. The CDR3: CASSLELAGFTDTQYF. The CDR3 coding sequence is TGTGCCAGCAGCCTTGAACTAGCGGGGTTCACAGATACGCAGTATTTT.